A selection of T cell receptor beta chains follows, all from one sample in a study of radiation and T cells in renal cell carcinoma. Generated by immunoSEQ multiplex PCR, the TCRdb table keeps only in-frame clones and is missing some. The repertoire holds roughly 160,000 clones, with approximately 90% as singletons. The sample in question was blood, obtained from a patient whose treatment included radiotherapy and nephrectomy. The receptor set was obtained from a woman between 45 and 60 years old with renal cell carcinoma. The CDR3 runs from the conserved cysteine through the conserved F or W. Each record gives: J gene, V gene, D gene, clone size, CDR3 protein, CDR3 DNA. D genes are given only for firm matches. Expanded clones are given a class, and other clones once, few, many or no size at all.

J gene: TRBJ2-5
V gene: TRBV7-9
D gene: -
clone size: -
CDR3 protein: CASRPGRGGETQYF
CDR3 DNA: TGTGCCAGCCGACCAGGCAGGGGAGGAGAGACCCAGTACTTC

J gene: TRBJ1-2
V gene: TRBV5-1
D gene: -
clone size: -
CDR3 protein: CASRWEGGVYGYTF
CDR3 DNA: TGCGCCAGCCGGTGGGAGGGAGGTGTTTATGGCTACACCTTC

J gene: TRBJ2-5
V gene: TRBV7-3
D gene: TRBD2
clone size: -
CDR3 protein: CASSDQPGLGNQETQYF
CDR3 DNA: TGTGCCAGCAGCGATCAACCGGGACTAGGGAACCAAGAGACCCAGTACTTC

J gene: TRBJ1-2
V gene: TRBV6-5
D gene: -
clone size: -
CDR3 protein: CATERYGYGYTF
CDR3 DNA: TGTGCCACCGAAAGATATGGCTATGGCTACACCTTC

J gene: TRBJ1-5
V gene: TRBV5-5
D gene: TRBD1
clone size: -
CDR3 protein: CASSLVVTGLNQPQHF
CDR3 DNA: TGTGCCAGCAGCTTGGTGGTGACAGGGTTAAATCAGCCCCAGCATTTT

J gene: TRBJ1-4
V gene: TRBV5-4
D gene: TRBD1
clone size: -
CDR3 protein: CASSLPRTGGVEKLFF
CDR3 DNA: TGTGCCAGCAGCTTGCCCAGAACAGGGGGTGTAGAAAAACTGTTTTTT

J gene: TRBJ2-1
V gene: TRBV4-3
D gene: -
clone size: -
CDR3 protein: CASSQVSRGEIDNEQFF
CDR3 DNA: TGCGCCAGCAGCCAAGTAAGTCGAGGTGAGATCGACAATGAGCAGTTCTTC

J gene: TRBJ2-7
V gene: TRBV19
D gene: -
clone size: -
CDR3 protein: CASSPYLQREQYF
CDR3 DNA: TGTGCCAGTAGCCCTTACCTACAGCGCGAGCAGTACTTC

J gene: TRBJ1-1
V gene: TRBV7-9
D gene: -
clone size: -
CDR3 protein: CASSYPILVGVSTEAFF
CDR3 DNA: TGTGCCAGCAGCTATCCCATCCTTGTAGGGGTAAGCACTGAAGCTTTCTTT

J gene: TRBJ1-6
V gene: TRBV6-6
D gene: -
clone size: -
CDR3 protein: CASSILDSSNSPLHF
CDR3 DNA: TGTGCCAGCAGTATACTGGACAGCTCAAATTCACCCCTCCACTTT

J gene: TRBJ1-6
V gene: TRBV19
D gene: TRBD1
clone size: -
CDR3 protein: CASSGTGGSLSPLHF
CDR3 DNA: TGTGCCAGTAGCGGGACAGGCGGCTCCCTTTCACCCCTCCACTTT

J gene: TRBJ2-1
V gene: TRBV11-3
D gene: -
clone size: -
CDR3 protein: CASSLEYGVGNEQFF
CDR3 DNA: TGTGCCAGCAGCTTAGAATACGGAGTCGGGAATGAGCAGTTCTTC

J gene: TRBJ2-3
V gene: TRBV6-6
D gene: -
clone size: -
CDR3 protein: CASRQESTDTQYF
CDR3 DNA: TGTGCCAGCAGGCAGGAGAGCACAGATACGCAGTATTTT

J gene: TRBJ1-2
V gene: TRBV29-1
D gene: TRBD1
clone size: -
CDR3 protein: CSSRQGQEYGYTF
CDR3 DNA: TGCAGCAGTAGACAGGGTCAGGAGTATGGCTACACCTTC

J gene: TRBJ2-2
V gene: TRBV7-2
D gene: -
clone size: once
CDR3 protein: CASSLGPQNTGELFF
CDR3 DNA: TGTGCCAGCAGCTTAGGTCCGCAGAACACCGGGGAGCTGTTTTTT

J gene: TRBJ1-5
V gene: TRBV2
D gene: TRBD1
clone size: -
CDR3 protein: CASSERQGAGQPQHF
CDR3 DNA: TGTGCCAGCAGTGAACGGCAGGGGGCCGGACAGCCCCAGCATTTT

J gene: TRBJ1-1
V gene: TRBV6-5
D gene: -
clone size: once
CDR3 protein: CASSYSMGARTEAFF
CDR3 DNA: TGTGCCAGCAGTTACTCGATGGGGGCGCGCACTGAAGCTTTCTTT

J gene: TRBJ2-7
V gene: TRBV2
D gene: TRBD1
clone size: -
CDR3 protein: CASRDRTGNSYEQYF
CDR3 DNA: TGTGCCAGCAGGGACAGGACAGGGAACTCCTACGAGCAGTACTTC

J gene: TRBJ2-1
V gene: TRBV13
D gene: -
clone size: -
CDR3 protein: CASSINEQFF
CDR3 DNA: TGTGCCAGCAGCATAAATGAGCAGTTCTTC

J gene: TRBJ1-2
V gene: TRBV5-4
D gene: -
clone size: -
CDR3 protein: CASSFMADGYTF
CDR3 DNA: TGTGCCAGCAGCTTTATGGCGGATGGCTACACCTTC

J gene: TRBJ2-7
V gene: TRBV9
D gene: TRBD1
clone size: -
CDR3 protein: CASSVTSGQGSNEQYF
CDR3 DNA: TGTGCCAGCAGCGTAACCTCGGGACAGGGGAGCAACGAGCAGTACTTC

J gene: TRBJ1-5
V gene: TRBV10-3
D gene: -
clone size: -
CDR3 protein: CAISDLNQPQHF
CDR3 DNA: TGTGCCATCAGTGACCTCAATCAGCCCCAGCATTTT

J gene: TRBJ1-3
V gene: TRBV5-4
D gene: -
clone size: -
CDR3 protein: CASSLGDRSSGNTIYF
CDR3 DNA: TGTGCCAGCAGCTTGGGCGACAGGAGCTCTGGAAACACCATATATTTT

J gene: TRBJ1-1
V gene: TRBV19
D gene: -
clone size: few
CDR3 protein: CASSNRVLLMNTEAFF
CDR3 DNA: TGTGCCAGTAGCAACAGGGTTCTCTTGATGAACACTGAAGCTTTCTTT

J gene: TRBJ1-4
V gene: TRBV5-1
D gene: -
clone size: -
CDR3 protein: CASSDRGDGEKLFF
CDR3 DNA: TGCGCCAGCAGCGATAGGGGAGACGGTGAAAAACTGTTTTTT

J gene: TRBJ1-4
V gene: TRBV6-6
D gene: -
clone size: -
CDR3 protein: CASSQRQDNEKLFF
CDR3 DNA: TGTGCCAGCAGTCAAAGACAGGATAATGAAAAACTGTTTTTT

J gene: TRBJ2-5
V gene: TRBV2
D gene: -
clone size: -
CDR3 protein: CASSDGTGHGTQYF
CDR3 DNA: TGTGCCAGCAGTGACGGGACGGGTCATGGGACCCAGTACTTC

J gene: TRBJ1-5
V gene: TRBV7-2
D gene: TRBD1
clone size: -
CDR3 protein: CASSHTGGGSNQPQHF
CDR3 DNA: TGTGCCAGCAGCCACACAGGGGGGGGGAGCAATCAGCCCCAGCATTTT

J gene: TRBJ1-2
V gene: TRBV4-1
D gene: TRBD1
clone size: once
CDR3 protein: CASSQDREVDYGYTF
CDR3 DNA: TGCGCCAGCAGCCAGGACAGGGAGGTTGACTATGGCTACACCTTC

J gene: TRBJ1-3
V gene: TRBV7-2
D gene: -
clone size: -
CDR3 protein: CASSLAGTAGNTIYF
CDR3 DNA: TGTGCCAGCAGCTTAGCAGGGACCGCCGGAAACACCATATATTTT

J gene: TRBJ2-7
V gene: TRBV7-9
D gene: TRBD1
clone size: -
CDR3 protein: CASSLVTGEYEQYF
CDR3 DNA: TGTGCCAGCAGCTTGGTGACAGGGGAGTACGAGCAGTACTTC

J gene: TRBJ2-5
V gene: TRBV11-3
D gene: -
clone size: -
CDR3 protein: CASSSQEGTQYF
CDR3 DNA: TGTGCCAGCAGCTCGCAGGAGGGGACCCAGTACTTC

J gene: TRBJ2-5
V gene: TRBV2
D gene: TRBD2
clone size: -
CDR3 protein: CASSVLAGQETQYF
CDR3 DNA: TGTGCCAGCAGTGTACTAGCGGGGCAAGAGACCCAGTACTTC

J gene: TRBJ2-2
V gene: TRBV12-5
D gene: TRBD1
clone size: -
CDR3 protein: CASGLVLGQGTGELFF
CDR3 DNA: TGTGCTAGTGGTTTGGTACTGGGACAGGGCACCGGGGAGCTGTTTTTT

J gene: TRBJ2-2
V gene: TRBV7-3
D gene: -
clone size: -
CDR3 protein: CASSFRFTSNTGELFF
CDR3 DNA: TGTGCCAGCAGCTTCAGATTTACTTCGAACACCGGGGAGCTGTTTTTT

J gene: TRBJ2-7
V gene: TRBV15
D gene: TRBD1
clone size: few
CDR3 protein: CATSRDRDYEQYF
CDR3 DNA: TGTGCCACCAGCCGGGACAGGGACTACGAGCAGTACTTC

J gene: TRBJ2-7
V gene: TRBV5-3
D gene: -
clone size: -
CDR3 protein: CARTPALESYEQYF
CDR3 DNA: TGTGCCAGAACTCCAGCCCTAGAGTCCTACGAGCAGTACTTC

J gene: TRBJ1-4
V gene: TRBV4-2
D gene: -
clone size: -
CDR3 protein: CASSQPHKTNEKLFF
CDR3 DNA: TGTGCCAGCAGCCAACCTCATAAAACTAATGAAAAACTGTTTTTT

J gene: TRBJ1-1
V gene: TRBV19
D gene: -
clone size: -
CDR3 protein: CASSIKAGPDTEAFF
CDR3 DNA: TGTGCCAGTAGTATAAAAGCAGGGCCTGACACTGAAGCTTTCTTT

J gene: TRBJ1-2
V gene: TRBV7-8
D gene: TRBD1
clone size: -
CDR3 protein: CASSLRWTGDSNGYTF
CDR3 DNA: TGTGCCAGCAGCTTAAGGTGGACAGGGGATAGTAATGGCTACACCTTC

J gene: TRBJ2-4
V gene: TRBV19
D gene: -
clone size: -
CDR3 protein: CASSSDGGPNIQYF
CDR3 DNA: TGTGCCAGTAGTAGCGACGGAGGTCCAAACATTCAGTACTTC

J gene: TRBJ2-7
V gene: TRBV5-1
D gene: -
clone size: -
CDR3 protein: CASSGVGGDYEQYF
CDR3 DNA: TGCGCCAGCAGCGGCGTAGGGGGGGACTACGAGCAGTACTTC

J gene: TRBJ2-2
V gene: TRBV5-1
D gene: -
clone size: once
CDR3 protein: CASSYGQTYTGELFF
CDR3 DNA: TGCGCCAGCAGCTATGGACAGACTTACACCGGGGAGCTGTTTTTT

J gene: TRBJ1-1
V gene: TRBV18
D gene: TRBD1
clone size: once
CDR3 protein: CASSPFGTGDDEAFF
CDR3 DNA: TGTGCCAGCTCACCCTTCGGGACAGGGGACGATGAAGCTTTCTTT

J gene: TRBJ1-6
V gene: TRBV19
D gene: -
clone size: -
CDR3 protein: CASSMATDSLPLHF
CDR3 DNA: TGTGCCAGTAGTATGGCGACAGACTCACTACCCCTCCACTTT